Sequencing of this T cell receptor (beta chain) was carried out in a study of T cells in Graves' hyperthyroidism and ophthalmopathy (dated by TCRdb to the late 2010s). Describing the broader study: Peripheral blood samples were taken at initial diagnosis, before any treatment was given. To identify TCR V-J signatures that set the groups apart, the researchers used a discovery cohort of 90 to 100 patients, made up of 40 to 45 with Graves' ophthalmopathy and 55 to 65 with stable Graves' hyperthyroidism. Once sampling was done, hyperthyroidism patients were given methimazole at a starting dose of 30 mg daily, whereas ophthalmopathy patients were given high-dose intravenous methylprednisolone. In addition, the study compared T-cell repertoires in thyroid tissue and in blood from roughly 6 Graves' hyperthyroidism patients. An independent validation cohort of 18 to 20 hyperthyroidism patients and some 15 patients who later progressed to ophthalmopathy tested prospective prediction of ophthalmopathy. The roughly 90 discovery patients were divided at random into training and test sets in a 7:3 ratio. TCR Vbeta CDR3 sequencing of 120 to 150 peripheral blood samples (43 ophthalmopathy, roughly 72 hyperthyroidism and approximately 17 progressor patients) is reported in the paper. Here is what the overall study found, with its caveats: During validation, the model predicted progression to ophthalmopathy a median of about 5.9 months ahead of onset, with roughly 65% sensitivity and 72.22% specificity. No statistical method was used to fix the sample size in advance, and group allocation was not hidden from the investigators. Most expanded thyroid clonotypes (frequency above 0.001) were also detected in blood, a finding suggesting that blood repertoires may reflect thyroid immune responses. A model built on a 13 V-J signature distinguished ophthalmopathy from stable hyperthyroidism, reaching 85% to 90% sensitivity and 81.08% specificity in cross-validation and 80%/75% in testing.

TCR beta CDR3 regions were amplified from RNA transcripts. The TCR CDR3 was subjected to a first round of RT-PCR using the HTBI primer set and the Qiagen OneStep RT-PCR kit. Libraries were constructed in a second round of multiplex PCR, after which size selection and purification were carried out. The libraries were sequenced on an Illumina HiSeq2000 using paired-end 100 bp reads. The original methods were these. SOAPnuke was used to process the raw data, with reads discarded if the reads contained adapters or uncalled bases, had a mean Phred below 15, or lacked an exact constant-primer or identifier match. COPE v1.2.5 was used to merge high-quality paired reads, and clonotypes were defined as unique nucleotide sequences. MiTCR v1.1 was used to align the clonotypes against IMGT TRBV, TRBD and TRBJ reference segments. The analysis was restricted to V-J combinations with a frequency above 0.0001, which together covered roughly 99% of the repertoires. The TCS score was defined as F50 (clonal expansion) divided by E x V (chaos), with BLOSUM62-based TCRdist calculated between CDR3 peptides within each V-J. Welch's t-statistics and random forest reduced 500 to 650 V-J features to roughly 13, which were used in a naive Bayes classifier (R e1071). TCRdb cleaned the public reads at Q25 with fastp, built clones with MiXCR and kept in-frame beta chains. Duplicate CDR3 protein sequences are folded into a single record with the most common DNA and genes. TCRdb's processing, not the study's, gives the V and J calls here. The sample table lists some 770,000 distinct CDR3 sequences, roughly 15% of them with a count of one. 8.4% of the sample is taken by the ten largest.

Stable Graves' hyperthyroidism was defined as no progression to ophthalmopathy during 18 months of follow-up. Hyperthyroidism patients were aged 18 to 65 years and newly diagnosed, with disease duration of less than 2 months. Any patient with an uncontrolled infection, another autoimmune disease, pregnancy or lactation was excluded. Clinical symptoms, serum thyroxine and TRAb, thyroid ultrasound, and orbital computed tomography formed the basis for the diagnoses. PBMCs were separated from around 9.1 ml of fresh peripheral blood using Ficoll-Paque density gradient centrifugation. Total RNA was extracted using Trizol reagent, and RNA quality was assessed on an Agilent 2100 Bioanalyzer. A few counts support this clonotype. Its specific antigen is unknown. No much larger clonotype is one base removed from it; base qualities were not supplied. Trimming takes 6 bases off V and 2 bases off J; junction bases not matched to a gene: 4. Taken from cysteine to phenylalanine, the CDR3 has 15 residues. Only the CDR3 portion is preserved as DNA: 45 bases, with reading frame beginning at the first base. The germline V gene encodes CDR1 MNHNS and CDR2 SASEGT.

The chain employs TRBV6-1 and TRBJ2-1; a stretch of 10 junction bases matches TRBD2. The sequence was obtained from a man between 18 and 35 years old with Graves' hyperthyroidism. The sample was blood. The bases read TGTGCCAGCAGGCCTCTAGCGGGAGCCTACAATGAGCAGTTCTTC. The translation is CASRPLAGAYNEQFF.